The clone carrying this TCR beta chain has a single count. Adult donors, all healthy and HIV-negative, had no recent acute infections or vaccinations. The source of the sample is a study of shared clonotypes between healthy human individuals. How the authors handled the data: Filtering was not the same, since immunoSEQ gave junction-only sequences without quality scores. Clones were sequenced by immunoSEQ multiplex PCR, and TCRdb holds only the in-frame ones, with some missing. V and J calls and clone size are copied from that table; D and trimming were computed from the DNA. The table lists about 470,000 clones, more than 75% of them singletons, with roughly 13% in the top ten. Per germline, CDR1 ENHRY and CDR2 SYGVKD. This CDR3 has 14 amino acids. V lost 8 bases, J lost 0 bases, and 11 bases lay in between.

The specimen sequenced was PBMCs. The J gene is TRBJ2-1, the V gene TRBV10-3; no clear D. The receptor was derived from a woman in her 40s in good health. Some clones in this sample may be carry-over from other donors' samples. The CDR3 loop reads CAIGAASSYNEQFF. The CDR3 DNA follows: TGTGCCATCGGCGCCGCTAGCTCCTACAATGAGCAGTTCTTC.